These 28 T cell receptor beta chains originate from one sample sequenced in a study of CD8 T cells in ankylosing spondylitis. Using its own MiXCR run on the 5' RACE reads, TCRdb lists one record per CDR3 protein. The table lists about 220,000 distinct CDR3 sequences, approximately 7.3% of them singletons, with approximately 15% in the top ten. Study-wide points: Apparently characteristic of ankylosing spondylitis blood was a TCR beta motif (eight highly homologous variants).

The antigens of these receptors remain unknown. The sequencing input was blood, either unsorted or a sorted T cell fraction (not recorded which). The receptors originated from a male donor with ankylosing spondylitis.

This clonotype was recorded a few times. The J gene is TRBJ2-3, the V gene TRBV6-1, with 9 bases matching TRBD2. The trim removed 6 bases at V and 4 bases at J, leaving 11 bases unmatched. In germline, CDR1 is MNHNS, CDR2 SASEGT. The CDR3 sequence is 16 residues long. The CDR3 region is CASRPDSGSDPDTQYF. The CDR3 bases are TGTGCCAGCAGGCCCGATAGCGGGAGTGACCCAGATACGCAGTATTTT.

This clonotype was observed many times. This chain connects TRBV18 to TRBJ2-7; TRBD1 aligns across 9 bases. Trimming at V came to 6 bases and at J to 5 bases, leaving 8 bases not matched to a gene. The V gene's germline CDR1 is KGHSH and CDR2 LQKENI. This CDR3 contains 14 residues. In DNA, the CDR3 is TGTGCCAGCTCGGATGGACAGGGGAGGAACGAGCAGTACTTC. Translated, it gives CASSDGQGRNEQYF.

This clonotype was detected ten times or more. The chain couples TRBV5-1 to TRBJ2-7, with D perhaps TRBD2 (6 bases). The CDR3 loop spans 17 amino acids. Germline values: CDR1 SGHRS, CDR2 YFSETQ. The ends were cut back, 4 bases at V and 0 bases at J, with 20 bases in the middle. CDR3 coding DNA: TGCGCCAGCAGCGGAGCCCATAGCGGAACTACCTCCTACGAGCAGTACTTC. Translation: CASSGAHSGTTSYEQYF.

This chain connects TRBV30 to TRBJ2-3; D is possibly TRBD1 (6 bases). This CDR3 has 14 residues. Germline V gene data show CDR1 as GTSNPN and CDR2 as SVGIG (reference sequence). Trimming pared 5 bases from V and 2 bases from J, leaving 14 bases between. This chain's CDR3 is CAWAQGAYTDTQYF. In DNA form, the CDR3 reads TGTGCCTGGGCACAGGGAGCGTACACAGATACGCAGTATTTT.

The chain is built from TRBV5-1 and TRBJ1-1, with 8 nucleotides matching TRBD1. Germline V gene sequence: CDR1 SGHRS, CDR2 YFSETQ. V shed 4 bases and J 1 base; nucleotides not matched to a gene: 3. The CDR3 spans 14 residues. The DNA for the CDR3 is TGCGCCAGCAGCCACAGGGGGAGGAACACTGAAGCTTTCTTT. It yields the protein CASSHRGRNTEAFF.

This clonotype was detected many times. This chain links TRBV7-9 with TRBJ1-1; maybe TRBD1 (5 bases). The CDR3 is 14 amino acids. The ends were cut back, 5 bases at V and 1 base at J, with 11 bases in the middle. CDR1 is SEHNR, CDR2 FQNEAQ, per germline (reference sequence). For the CDR3, the DNA is TGTGCCAGCAGCCTTAGACAGCGGAACACTGAAGCTTTCTTT. Protein product: CASSLRQRNTEAFF.

This clonotype was seen repeatedly, ten times or more. The chain couples TRBV7-9 to TRBJ1-1; D is uncertain. Germline V lookup: CDR1 SEHNR, CDR2 FQNEAQ (reference sequence). Deletions cut 4 bases from V and 9 bases from J, with 18 bases between. The CDR3 covers 14 residues. CDR3 in DNA: TGTGCCAGCAGCTACACCCTTGTAGGCCAAAAAGCTTTCTTT. This gives the protein CASSYTLVGQKAFF.

This clonotype occurred many times. The genes are TRBV7-6 and TRBJ1-2; D gene ambiguous. This CDR3 comprises 13 residues. Germline CDR1 is SGHVS and CDR2 is FNYEAQ. The V gene lost 0 bases and the J gene lost 6 bases, with 8 bases spanning the gap. CDR3 DNA sequence: TGTGCCAGCAGCTTAGCGGACTCCCATGGCTACACCTTC. Residues: CASSLADSHGYTF. The full variable domain, in which reference TRBV7-6 and TRBJ1-2 provide the parts outside the CDR3, is GAGVSQSPRYKVTKRGQDVALRCDPISGHVSLYWYRQALGQGPEFLTYFNYEAQQDKSGLPNDRFSAERPEGSISTLTIQRTEQRDSAMYRCASSLADSHGYTFGSGTRLTVV.

This clonotype showed up many times. The V gene is TRBV29-1, the J gene TRBJ2-2; D gene unclear. Germline assignment: CDR1 SQVTM and CDR2 ANQGSEA. V lost 4 bases and J lost 0, with 6 bases in between. This CDR3 has 13 residues. This chain's CDR3 is CSVVRPNTGELFF. CDR3 sequence (DNA): TGCAGCGTTGTCCGGCCGAACACCGGGGAGCTGTTTTTT.

This clonotype was recorded at least ten times. The rearrangement links TRBV7-2 to TRBJ2-3; no clear D. The CDR3 runs to 15 residues. V was shortened by 5 bases and J by 2 bases, with 14 bases between the two germline ends. Germline V gives CDR1 SGHTA, CDR2 FQGNSA. As DNA, the CDR3 is TGTGCCAGCAGCCCGACTCTCGCATTCACAGATACGCAGTATTTT. It specifies CASSPTLAFTDTQYF.

This clonotype was found many times. The chain recombines TRBV12-3 or TRBV12-4 with TRBJ1-5, with 8 positions matching TRBD1. CDR3 length equals 15 residues. V lost 4 bases, J lost 2 bases, and 4 bases stayed unmatched. CDR3 DNA: TGTGCCAGCAGTTCTCCGGGACAGGGCAATCAGCCCCAGCATTTT. Translating it yields CASSSPGQGNQPQHF.

This clonotype was counted at least ten times. The chain is built from TRBV28 and TRBJ2-3; possibly TRBD1 or TRBD2 for D (5 bases each). V dropped 1 base and J dropped 2 bases, with 22 bases sitting between them. The length of the CDR3 is 19 residues. Germline CDR1 and CDR2: MDHEN and SYDVKM. The CDR3 is CASSLSVLGLAGNTDTQYF. Here the CDR3 DNA reads TGTGCCAGCAGTTTATCGGTGCTCGGCCTAGCAGGGAACACAGATACGCAGTATTTT.

The V and J genes are TRBV6-5 and TRBJ2-7, with 9 bases identical to TRBD2. Per the germline V gene, CDR1 is MNHEY and CDR2 is SVGAGI. CDR3 length equals 15 residues. After removal of 4 bases from V and 6 bases from J, the junction contained 10 bases not matched to a gene. The CDR3 DNA follows: TGTGCCAGCAGTTTATTAGCGGGAGAAGGTGGCGAGCAGTACTTC. This encodes CASSLLAGEGGEQYF.

This clonotype was counted at least ten times. One end of the junction fails to match germline, which may point to a read error. V usage is TRBV7-7 and J usage is TRBJ2-3; 7 nucleotides match TRBD2. This CDR3 region has 16 residues. CDR1 SSHAT and CDR2 FNYEAQ come from the germline V gene (reference sequence). The CDR3 DNA reads as TGTGCTAGCACCGATAAGAGCGGGATTAGCACAGATACGCAGTATTTT. Protein: CASTDKSGISTDTQYF.

The chain uses TRBV4-2 and TRBJ1-2; D gene ambiguous. The V gene lost 4 bases and the J gene lost 4 bases, with 10 bases spanning the gap. The germline V gene encodes CDR1 LGHNA and CDR2 YNFKEQ. The CDR3 has 13 residues. The CDR3 protein is CASSPPRGYGYTF. The CDR3 DNA reads TGTGCCAGCAGCCCCCCCCGGGGCTATGGCTACACCTTC.

In its sample, this clonotype was seen many times. The rearrangement uses TRBV11-2 and TRBJ2-1, with 9 bases that match TRBD2. The CDR3 contains 15 residues. Germline V gene sequence: CDR1 SGHAT, CDR2 FQNNGV. Losses at the gene ends were 1 base for V and 6 bases for J; bases not matched to a gene: 4. The CDR3 loop is CASSLVAGVLNEQFF. The CDR3 DNA reads as TGTGCCAGCAGCTTAGTAGCGGGAGTTCTCAATGAGCAGTTCTTC.

This clonotype has a handful of counts. The rearrangement uses TRBV7-8 and TRBJ2-1; D is uncertain. Per the germline V gene, CDR1 is SGHVS and CDR2 is FQNEAQ. The CDR3 length is 14 residues. Trimming removed 1 base from V and 7 bases from J, with 11 bases in between. CDR3 coding DNA: TGTGCCAGCAGCTTAGACTTGGGGAAGAATGAGCAGTTCTTC. Translated: CASSLDLGKNEQFF.

This clonotype has a count of ten or more. The chain employs TRBV7-8 and TRBJ2-1; TRBD2 agrees at 16 bases. Trimming cost V 5 bases and J 5 bases; bases outside gene matches: 9. Germline CDR1 reads SGHVS; CDR2 reads FQNEAQ. This CDR3 contains 18 residues. The CDR3 loop is CASSPGLAGGPPHNEQFF. As DNA, the CDR3 is TGTGCCAGCAGCCCGGGACTAGCGGGAGGGCCCCCCCACAATGAGCAGTTCTTC.

The rearrangement joins TRBV6-1 to TRBJ2-1; D perhaps matches TRBD1 (5 bases). The germline V gene encodes CDR1 MNHNS and CDR2 SASEGT. Trimming took off 10 bases at V and 7 bases at J, with 17 bases between the two ends. The CDR3 consists of 13 residues. The CDR3 loop reads CATGQGYRNEQFF. CDR3 DNA sequence: TGTGCCACCGGGCAGGGCTACAGGAATGAGCAGTTCTTC.

This clonotype was counted many times. The chain joins TRBV27 to TRBJ2-3; TRBD2 matches at 7 bases. Germline V gene lookup returns CDR1 MNHEY and CDR2 SMNVEV (reference sequence). The CDR3 is 15 amino acids. The V and J ends lost 5 bases and 3 bases, in that order; junction bases with no gene match: 8. The CDR3 DNA is TGTGCCAGCAGTCCGCGGGAGTTCGGAACAGATACGCAGTATTTT. Its translation is CASSPREFGTDTQYF.

This clonotype was seen a handful of times. V usage is TRBV20-1 and J usage is TRBJ2-3; D is unresolved. CDR3 size: 15 residues. V lost 3 bases and J lost 4, with 17 bases in between. In germline, CDR1 is DFQATT, CDR2 SNEGSKA (reference sequence). The DNA of the CDR3 is TGCAGTGCTAGTCGCAGACCTTCTGGCCCAGATACGCAGTATTTT. Protein: CSASRRPSGPDTQYF.

This clonotype was counted many times. J is TRBJ2-1 and V is TRBV28; 7 bases align to TRBD2. This CDR3 comprises 14 residues. With V trimmed by 8 bases and J by 8 bases, 12 bases remained unmatched. CDR1 is MDHEN and CDR2 is SYDVKM in the germline V gene. The CDR3 nucleotides read TGTGCCAGCTCGACGGGGGGACTACTCGATGAGCAGTTCTTC. Translation: CASSTGGLLDEQFF.

The sample holds many counts of this clonotype. The genes are TRBV4-3 and TRBJ2-1, with 13 bases lining up with TRBD2. After removal of 4 bases from V and 6 bases from J, the junction contained 9 bases not matched to a gene. The CDR3 sequence is 17 residues long. Germline V gene sequence: CDR1 LGHNA, CDR2 YSLEER. The CDR3 region has the DNA TGCGCCAGCAGCCGAGGACTAGCGGGAGAGGGCCTCAATGAGCAGTTCTTC. This translates into CASSRGLAGEGLNEQFF.

This clonotype was observed at least ten times. The chain joins TRBV6-6 to TRBJ1-4; D gene unclear. CDR3 length: 12 residues. Per the germline V gene, CDR1 is MNHNY and CDR2 is SVGAGI (reference sequence). V lost 5 bases, J lost 8 bases, and 9 bases lay in between. CDR3 DNA: TGTGCCAGCAGTCTTAGATTCGAAAAACTGTTTTTT. Encoded protein: CASSLRFEKLFF.

This rearrangement joins TRBV7-6 to TRBJ2-7; TRBD2 matches at 7 bases. Germline V lookup: CDR1 SGHVS, CDR2 FNYEAQ. The ends lost 4 bases at V and 4 bases at J; junction bases unmatched: 10. There are 15 residues in the CDR3. This CDR3 reads CASSYPNQGGYEQYF. The CDR3 DNA is TGTGCCAGCAGCTACCCCAACCAGGGAGGGTACGAGCAGTACTTC.

The sample holds many counts of this clonotype. This chain links TRBV4-1 with TRBJ2-2; no clear D gene. Germline CDR1 MGHRA, CDR2 YSYEKL. The CDR3 runs to 13 residues. Trimming shortened V by 0 bases and J by 6 bases, and 5 bases separated the two germline ends. The CDR3: CASSQEKAGELFF. For the CDR3, the DNA is TGCGCCAGCAGCCAAGAGAAAGCCGGGGAGCTGTTTTTT.

Ten or more counts support this clonotype. J is TRBJ1-5 and V is TRBV12-3 or TRBV12-4, with a possible D match to TRBD1 (6 bases). The CDR3 extends over 15 amino acids. V lost 6 bases to trimming and J lost 0 bases, with 12 bases between them. The CDR3 spells CASRASGDSNQPQHF. The CDR3 DNA reads as TGTGCCAGCAGGGCCTCAGGGGATAGCAATCAGCCCCAGCATTTT.

This clonotype was counted ten times or more. In DNA form, the CDR3 reads TGTGCCAGCAGTTTAACCCCCATAGGAGAAAAACTGTTTTTT. This sequence encodes CASSLTPIGEKLFF. J is TRBJ1-4 and V is TRBV27; unclear D gene. This CDR3 comprises 14 residues. The ends were cut back, 2 bases at V and 8 bases at J, with 12 bases in the middle. Germline lookup yields CDR1 MNHEY and CDR2 SMNVEV (reference sequence). Variable domain in full (rest from reference TRBV27 and TRBJ1-4): EAQVTQNPRYLITVTGKKLTVTCSQNMNHEYMSWYRQDPGLGLRQIYYSMNVEVTDKGDVPEGYKVSRKEKRNFPLILESPSPNQTSLYFCASSLTPIGEKLFFGSGTQLSVL.